Below, 19 T cell receptor beta chains from the same sample are listed, as sequenced in a study of blood T cell repertoires in COVID-19. The assay was immunoSEQ multiplex PCR, and TCRdb's table has in-frame clones only and misses some. The table records 150,000 to 200,000 clones, 89% of them present only once. The sample comprised PBMCs or T cells enriched from blood (not recorded which). The receptors come from a woman in her thirties or forties with acute COVID-19.

The V gene is TRBV5-1, the J gene TRBJ2-7, with 8 bases aligning to TRBD2. V lost 0 bases, J lost 3 bases, and 2 bases stayed unmatched. Germline V gene sequence: CDR1 SGHRS, CDR2 YFSETQ. This CDR3 has 14 residues. CDR3 sequence (DNA): TGCGCCAGCAGCTTGGGTAGCGGGGTCTACGAGCAGTACTTC. This sequence encodes CASSLGSGVYEQYF.

The chain links TRBV5-1 to TRBJ2-5, with D uncertain. The CDR3 spans 15 residues. Germline V gives CDR1 SGHRS, CDR2 YFSETQ. Trimming removed 0 bases from V and 0 bases from J, with 9 bases in between. CDR3 protein: CASSLAPADQETQYF. Here the CDR3 DNA reads TGCGCCAGCAGCTTGGCCCCTGCGGACCAAGAGACCCAGTACTTC.

This clone was counted a few times. This chain connects TRBV19 to TRBJ2-3, with a weak D call TRBD2 (5 bases). CDR3 size: 14 residues. Germline loops: CDR1 LNHDA, CDR2 SQIVND (reference sequence). Between the trimmed V and J ends, which lost 8 bases and 4 bases, there was a span of 16 bases. CDR3 nucleotides: TGTGCCAGTGGGCCACTAGGACCCTCAGATACGCAGTATTTT. Encoded protein: CASGPLGPSDTQYF.

The V and J genes are TRBV7-9 and TRBJ2-7; a weak D match, TRBD1 (5 bases). Germline loops: CDR1 SEHNR, CDR2 FQNEAQ (reference sequence). This CDR3 has 13 amino acids. V shed 2 bases and J shed 6 bases, with 11 bases lying between them. The CDR3 DNA is TGTGCCAGCAGCTTACCCCAAGGGGTCGAGCAGTACTTC. It codes for CASSLPQGVEQYF.

The genes are TRBV3-1 (or the pseudogene TRBV3-2) and TRBJ1-6, with TRBD1 matching over 9 bases. With 3 bases clipped from V and 7 bases from J, the junction kept 10 bases outside the gene matches. The CDR3 extends over 17 amino acids. The germline CDR1 and CDR2 sequences are LGHDT and YNNKEL (reference sequence). CDR3 coding DNA: TGTGCCAGCAGCCACCTTCCACAGGGGGCGCCCAATTCACCCCTCCACTTT. It encodes CASSHLPQGAPNSPLHF.

The V call is TRBV6-4, the J call TRBJ2-2; 9 bases fit TRBD2. V trimming: 5 bases; J trimming: 3 bases; junction bases outside the gene matches: 1. The germline V gene encodes CDR1 MRHNA and CDR2 SNTAGT. CDR3 length equals 14 residues. CDR3 amino acids: CASSRTSDTGELFF. In nucleotides, the CDR3 is TGTGCCAGCAGTCGGACTAGCGACACCGGGGAGCTGTTTTTT.

This chain joins TRBV2 and TRBJ1-3; no clear D. The CDR3 totals 13 residues. V was trimmed by 7 bases and J by 0 bases, leaving 7 bases between them. Germline values: CDR1 SNHLY, CDR2 FYNNEI. The CDR3 loop is CASTRYSGNTIYF. For the CDR3, the DNA is TGTGCCAGCACCCGCTACTCTGGAAACACCATATATTTT.

V gene TRBV5-1 combines with J gene TRBJ2-2, with TRBD1 identical over 8 bases. Germline CDR1 is SGHRS and CDR2 is YFSETQ. The CDR3 extends over 14 amino acids. The ends lost 5 bases at V and 3 bases at J; junction bases unmatched: 3. CDR3 region: CASSNRGDTGELFF. The CDR3 DNA reads TGCGCCAGCAGTAACAGGGGGGACACCGGGGAGCTGTTTTTT.

The J gene is TRBJ2-3, the V gene TRBV4-1, with 9 bases identical to TRBD2. V gave up 0 bases and J gave up 3 bases; unmatched junction bases: 7. CDR1 and CDR2 from the germline V gene are MGHRA and YSYEKL. This CDR3 region has 17 residues. The CDR3 loop reads CASSQEFLAGLTDTQYF. The CDR3 DNA sequence: TGCGCCAGCAGCCAAGAATTTCTAGCGGGACTGACAGATACGCAGTATTTT.

The rearrangement joins TRBV5-1 to TRBJ2-1; 8 bases line up with TRBD2. This CDR3 has 15 residues. V shed 6 bases, J shed 5 bases, and the junction held 10 bases outside the gene matches. Germline assignment: CDR1 SGHRS and CDR2 YFSETQ. CDR3 DNA: TGCGCCAGCAACACCGGGAGGGCCGAAAACAATGAGCAGTTCTTC. Translated, it gives CASNTGRAENNEQFF.

CDR3 coding DNA: TGTGCCAGCTCACGCCTGAAGACAGGCTATACCGGGGAGCTGTTTTTT. Translation: CASSRLKTGYTGELFF. The chain has TRBV18 and TRBJ2-2, with a weak D call TRBD1 (6 bases). Between the trimmed V and J ends, which lost 4 bases and 5 bases, there was a span of 17 bases. This CDR3 comprises 16 residues. Germline V gene lookup returns CDR1 KGHSH and CDR2 LQKENI.

V gene TRBV5-1 combines with J gene TRBJ1-3; 10 bases align to TRBD1. Germline CDR1 is SGHRS and CDR2 is YFSETQ. The CDR3 has 19 amino acids. After removal of 3 bases from V and 0 bases from J, the junction contained 12 bases not matched to a gene. This CDR3 reads CASSSTTGQGERSGNTIYF. In DNA form, the CDR3 reads TGCGCCAGCAGCTCAACAACCGGACAGGGGGAACGCTCTGGAAACACCATATATTTT.

The J gene is TRBJ2-5, the V gene TRBV5-6; TRBD2 aligns across 7 bases. The V segment lost 2 bases and the J segment 5 bases; nucleotides outside the gene matches: 9. The CDR3 covers 15 residues. Germline lookup yields CDR1 SGHDT and CDR2 YYEEEE. For the CDR3, the DNA is TGTGCCAGCAGCTTCTCTCTCGCGGGGGAGGAGACCCAGTACTTC. This sequence encodes CASSFSLAGEETQYF.

The chain combines TRBV10-3 with TRBJ2-7; TRBD1 matches 8 bases. J lost 3 bases, V lost 11 bases, and 6 bases had no gene match. The germline CDR1 and CDR2 sequences are ENHRY and SYGVKD. This CDR3 spans 12 amino acids. This CDR3 is CASGDRLYEQYF. The CDR3 DNA sequence: TGTGCCTCCGGGGACAGGCTCTACGAGCAGTACTTC.

This chain links TRBV7-9 with TRBJ1-2; D call uncertain. CDR1 is SEHNR, CDR2 FQNEAQ, per germline (reference sequence). Trimming stripped 1 base from V and 5 bases from J, with 8 bases between. The CDR3 has 13 amino acids. The CDR3 region is CASSLDLRYGYTF. DNA for the CDR3: TGTGCCAGCAGCTTAGACCTTAGATATGGCTACACCTTC.

The genes are TRBV4-1 and TRBJ2-2, with D possibly matching TRBD2 (6 bases). There are 18 residues in the CDR3. CDR1 is MGHRA and CDR2 is YSYEKL in the germline V gene. V was clipped by 1 base and J by 0 bases, with 15 bases between them. The DNA of the CDR3 is TGCGCCAGCAGCCAAGGGGGGGAGTCGCGGTCGAACACCGGGGAGCTGTTTTTT. Its translation is CASSQGGESRSNTGELFF.

This chain uses TRBV9 with TRBJ2-7; 9 bases align to TRBD2. V shed 0 bases, J shed 6 bases, and the junction held 7 bases outside the gene matches. CDR3 size: 15 residues. The germline gives CDR1 SGDLS, CDR2 YYNGEE. For the CDR3, the DNA is TGTGCCAGCAGCGTAGGTCTAGCGGGATCGGCCGAGCAGTACTTC. This sequence encodes CASSVGLAGSAEQYF. Combining the CDR3 with reference TRBV9 and TRBJ2-7 gives the whole variable domain DSGVTQTPKHLITATGQRVTLRCSPRSGDLSVYWYQQSLDQGLQFLIQYYNGEERAKGNILERFSAQQFPDLHSELNLSSLELGDSALYFCASSVGLAGSAEQYFGPGTRLTVT.

J is TRBJ2-3 and V is TRBV18, with TRBD1 as a possible D gene (6 bases). The CDR3 runs 15 residues. V lost 6 bases, J lost 4 bases, and 17 bases lay in between. CDR1 KGHSH and CDR2 LQKENI come from the germline V gene. The CDR3 sequence: CASSLLRQDPDTQYF. The CDR3 nucleotides read TGTGCCAGCTCCTTACTGCGACAGGATCCAGATACGCAGTATTTT.

The chain links TRBV19 to TRBJ1-2; 10 bases are a match to TRBD1. Germline CDR1 and CDR2: LNHDA and SQIVND (reference sequence). The CDR3 runs 14 residues. V lost 4 bases, J lost 7 bases, and 6 bases stayed unmatched. The CDR3 protein is CASSTPGTGVGYTF. CDR3 coding DNA: TGTGCCAGTAGTACCCCCGGGACAGGGGTTGGCTACACCTTC. The whole variable domain, remainder taken from reference TRBV19 and TRBJ1-2, is DGGITQSPKYLFRKEGQNVTLSCEQNLNHDAMYWYRQDPGQGLRLIYYSQIVNDFQKGDIAEGYSVSREKKESFPLTVTSAQKNPTAFYLCASSTPGTGVGYTFGSGTRLTVV.